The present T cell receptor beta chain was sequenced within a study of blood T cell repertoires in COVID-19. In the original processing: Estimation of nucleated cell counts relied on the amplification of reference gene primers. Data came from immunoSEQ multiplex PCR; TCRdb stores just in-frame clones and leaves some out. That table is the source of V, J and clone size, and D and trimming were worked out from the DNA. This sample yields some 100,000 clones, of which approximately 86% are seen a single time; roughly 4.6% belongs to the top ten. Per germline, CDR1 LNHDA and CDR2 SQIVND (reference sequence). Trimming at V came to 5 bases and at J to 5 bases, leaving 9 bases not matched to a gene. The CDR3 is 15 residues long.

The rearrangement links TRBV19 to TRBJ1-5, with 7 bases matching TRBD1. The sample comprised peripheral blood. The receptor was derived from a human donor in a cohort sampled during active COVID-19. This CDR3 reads CASSLHRGMDQPQHF. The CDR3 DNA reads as TGTGCCAGTAGTCTCCACAGGGGCATGGATCAGCCCCAGCATTTT.